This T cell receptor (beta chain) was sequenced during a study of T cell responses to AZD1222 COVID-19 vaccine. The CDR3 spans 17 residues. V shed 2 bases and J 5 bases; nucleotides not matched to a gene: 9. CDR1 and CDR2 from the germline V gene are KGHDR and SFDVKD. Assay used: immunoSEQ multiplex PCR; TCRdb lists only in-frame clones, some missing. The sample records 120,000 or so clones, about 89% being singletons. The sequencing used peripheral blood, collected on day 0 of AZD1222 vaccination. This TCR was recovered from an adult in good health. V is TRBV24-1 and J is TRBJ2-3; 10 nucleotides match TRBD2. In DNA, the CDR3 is TGTGCCACCAGTGATTCAGGAGCGGGGGGGAACTTAGATACGCAGTATTTT. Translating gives CATSDSGAGGNLDTQYF.